A single sample gave rise to the 11 T cell receptor beta chains below, sequenced in a study of T cell responses to AZD1222 COVID-19 vaccine. Only in-frame clones appear in the TCRdb table, and some are missing; sequencing was by immunoSEQ multiplex PCR. Seen here are about 63,000 clones, 85% observed once, and the top ten hold roughly 19%. The sequenced sample was peripheral blood, obtained on day 0 of AZD1222 vaccination. The source of these receptors is an adult in good health.

By its share, this clone is medium-sized. J is TRBJ1-1 and V is TRBV9; no clear D gene. This CDR3 has 14 residues. Between the trimmed V and J ends, which lost 0 bases and 4 bases, there was a span of 10 bases. Germline CDR1 and CDR2: SGDLS and YYNGEE. The CDR3 is CASSVAGSGTEAFF. The DNA of the CDR3 is TGTGCCAGCAGCGTAGCGGGGAGCGGCACTGAAGCTTTCTTT.

The rearrangement links TRBV19 to TRBJ1-2, with 8 bases that match TRBD1. V shed 4 bases and J 3 bases; nucleotides not matched to a gene: 1. The CDR3 runs 13 residues. Germline lookup yields CDR1 LNHDA and CDR2 SQIVND (reference sequence). The CDR3 nucleotides read TGTGCCAGTAGTAAACAGGGGGACTATGGCTACACCTTC. Residues: CASSKQGDYGYTF. Full variable domain (remainder filled in from reference TRBV19 and TRBJ1-2): DGGITQSPKYLFRKEGQNVTLSCEQNLNHDAMYWYRQDPGQGLRLIYYSQIVNDFQKGDIAEGYSVSREKKESFPLTVTSAQKNPTAFYLCASSKQGDYGYTFGSGTRLTVV.

The V and J genes are TRBV7-3 and TRBJ2-3; no clear D. The V and J ends lost 2 bases and 5 bases respectively, with 5 bases between them. Per germline, CDR1 SGHTA and CDR2 FQGTGA. The CDR3 covers 12 residues. The CDR3 DNA reads TGTGCCAGCAGCTTACCTAGAGATACGCAGTATTTT. This sequence encodes CASSLPRDTQYF.

The genes are TRBV5-1 and TRBJ2-2; D unclear. The CDR3 is made up of 15 amino acids. The V gene's germline CDR1 is SGHRS and CDR2 YFSETQ. Trimming stripped 0 bases from V and 5 bases from J, with 11 bases between. CDR3 DNA sequence: TGCGCCAGCAGCTTGGTAGGGATTAGAACCGGGGAGCTGTTTTTT. This gives the protein CASSLVGIRTGELFF.

This rearrangement joins TRBV5-4 to TRBJ2-2; the D is unclear. CDR1 is SGHNT and CDR2 is YYREEE in the germline V gene (reference sequence). V lost 4 bases and J 1 base, leaving 11 bases between the germline ends. This CDR3 is built from 15 residues. DNA of the CDR3: TGTGCCAGCAGCCCGGGTCCGATGAACACCGGGGAGCTGTTTTTT. It codes for CASSPGPMNTGELFF.

Here the CDR3 reads CASIDRSSGNTIYF. The CDR3 coding sequence is TGTGCCAGCATCGACAGGTCCTCTGGAAACACCATATATTTT. V gene TRBV7-8 combines with J gene TRBJ1-3, with a tentative D call TRBD1 (6 bases). This CDR3 spans 14 amino acids. V lost 7 bases, J lost 0 bases, and 10 bases lay in between. Germline V gives CDR1 SGHVS, CDR2 FQNEAQ.

A single count supports this clone. The chain joins TRBV4-1 to TRBJ1-2, with a weak D call TRBD1 (5 bases). The CDR3 is 13 residues long. With 2 bases removed from V and 5 bases from J, the gap between germline ends came to 9 bases. CDR1 is MGHRA, CDR2 YSYEKL, per germline. Here the CDR3 DNA reads TGCGCCAGCAGCCAACCGGGGCAGTATGGCTACACCTTC. Protein: CASSQPGQYGYTF.

The V call is TRBV5-1, the J call TRBJ2-1; 7 positions agree with TRBD1. The CDR3 has 13 amino acids. CDR1 and CDR2 from the germline V gene are SGHRS and YFSETQ. V lost 4 bases to trimming and J lost 3 bases; unmatched junction nucleotides: 1. The CDR3 DNA follows: TGCGCCAGCAGCGGGGACAGCTACAATGAGCAGTTCTTC. It encodes CASSGDSYNEQFF.

V and J are TRBV7-3 and TRBJ2-2; D tentatively reads TRBD1 or TRBD2 (5 bases each). The CDR3 has 16 residues. The V and J ends lost 4 bases and 5 bases respectively, with 17 bases between them. Germline-derived CDR1 and CDR2 are SGHTA and FQGTGA. In DNA, the CDR3 is TGTGCCAGCAGCTCCCCGGGACCTCAAGGAACCGGGGAGCTGTTTTTT. It specifies CASSSPGPQGTGELFF.

This clone was seen a few times. This chain links TRBV7-2 with TRBJ2-1; D not resolved. Germline CDR1 and CDR2: SGHTA and FQGNSA. This CDR3 has 15 residues. V lost 7 bases, J lost 0 bases, and 13 bases lay in between. DNA for the CDR3: TGTGCCAGCATGTCGGCGGACCCCTCCTACAATGAGCAGTTCTTC. It translates to CASMSADPSYNEQFF.

CDR3 in amino acids: CASSTHYEQYF. The CDR3, as DNA: TGTGCCAGTAGTACCCACTACGAGCAGTACTTC. The chain has TRBV19 and TRBJ2-7; no clear D. Trimming left V 4 bases short and J 3 bases short, with 4 bases between. The CDR3 is 11 amino acids. Germline-derived CDR1 and CDR2 are LNHDA and SQIVND (reference sequence). The full variable domain, its missing parts supplied by reference TRBV19 and TRBJ2-7, is DGGITQSPKYLFRKEGQNVTLSCEQNLNHDAMYWYRQDPGQGLRLIYYSQIVNDFQKGDIAEGYSVSREKKESFPLTVTSAQKNPTAFYLCASSTHYEQYFGPGTRLTVT.